This entry lists 7 T cell receptor beta chains sequenced from one sample in a study of tumor-infiltrating lymphocytes in oesophageal squamous cell carcinoma. TCRdb re-called the PCR reads through MiXCR, storing one row per CDR3 protein. Of 15,000 to 17,000 distinct CDR3 sequences in the sample, around half were seen once. Sample: esophageal tumor tissue. The receptors were gathered from a female donor with esophageal squamous cell carcinoma.

Judged by abundance, this clonotype is medium-sized. The chain joins TRBV7-3 to TRBJ2-2, with 9 positions matching TRBD2. The CDR3 has 16 amino acids. Germline CDR1 is SGHTA and CDR2 is FQGTGA. V was clipped by 5 bases and J by 5 bases; unmatched bases: 9. The CDR3 reads CASSPLAGGITGELFF. CDR3 DNA: TGTGCCAGCAGCCCCCTGGCGGGAGGGATAACCGGGGAGCTGTTTTTT.

The V gene is TRBV7-3, the J gene TRBJ2-5; possible D gene TRBD2, 5 bases. With 3 bases removed from V and 11 bases from J, the gap between germline ends came to 16 bases. The CDR3 is 13 amino acids. CDR1 and CDR2 (germline): SGHTA, FQGTGA. DNA for the CDR3: TGTGCCAGCAGCTTGACTAAGTACAATGAGCAGTACTTC. It encodes CASSLTKYNEQYF.

This clonotype appeared once. The chain combines TRBV7-2 with TRBJ2-5, with 8 bases fitting TRBD2. Germline V lookup: CDR1 SGHTA, CDR2 FQGNSA. The length of the CDR3 is 16 residues. With V trimmed by 3 bases and J by 2 bases, 8 bases remained unmatched. The CDR3 DNA reads as TGTGCCAGCAGCTTCCCGCCAGCGGGAGCTCAAGAGACCCAGTACTTC. Residues: CASSFPPAGAQETQYF. Full variable domain (remainder filled in from reference TRBV7-2 and TRBJ2-5): GAGVSQSPSNKVTEKGKDVELRCDPISGHTALYWYRQSLGQGLEFLIYFQGNSAPDKSGLPSDRFSAERTGGSVSTLTIQRTQQEDSAVYLCASSFPPAGAQETQYFGPGTRLLVL.

J is TRBJ2-2 and V is TRBV7-6; D is perhaps TRBD2 (6 bases). V was pared by 4 bases and J by 2 bases, with 11 bases between. CDR3 length: 15 residues. Germline V gives CDR1 SGHVS, CDR2 FNYEAQ. This CDR3 reads CASSYRDSNTGELFF. In DNA form, the CDR3 reads TGTGCCAGCAGCTACCGGGACTCTAACACCGGGGAGCTGTTTTTT.

This clonotype was found a few times. This rearrangement joins TRBV6-1 to TRBJ1-4, with D uncertain. In germline, CDR1 is MNHNS, CDR2 SASEGT. Trimming shortened V by 3 bases and J by 6 bases, and 5 bases separated the two germline ends. The CDR3 spans 12 residues. In DNA form, the CDR3 reads TGTGCCAGCAGTGACGGGGATGAAAAACTGTTTTTT. It encodes CASSDGDEKLFF.

This clonotype was detected a few times. The rearrangement links TRBV7-6 to TRBJ2-7; 11 positions match TRBD2. This CDR3 spans 15 amino acids. Germline lookup yields CDR1 SGHVS and CDR2 FNYEAQ. V trimming: 4 bases; J trimming: 7 bases; junction bases outside the gene matches: 9. The CDR3 here is CASSSTSGVLGEQYF. The CDR3 bases are TGTGCCAGCAGCTCGACTAGCGGGGTATTGGGTGAGCAGTACTTC.

The V and J genes are TRBV24-1 and TRBJ2-5; 9 bases agree with TRBD2. The DNA matches TRBJ2-1 better at its end, which makes the J call doubtful. Germline assignment: CDR1 KGHDR and CDR2 SFDVKD. The CDR3 spans 15 residues. The CDR3 protein is CATSDLRRGGNEQFF. The CDR3 region has the DNA TGTGCCACCAGTGATTTGAGGCGGGGGGGGAATGAGCAGTTCTTC.